The present T cell receptor (beta chain) was sequenced within a study of beta chain features in type 1 diabetes. Expressed TCRB transcripts were sequenced because the entire RNA isolate underwent reverse transcription. Using immunoSEQ multiplex PCR, the repertoire was profiled, and TCRdb retains in-frame clones only, with some absent. The data contain under 800,000 clones, less than 20% of them singletons. This CDR3 comprises 16 residues. V trimming: 2 bases; J trimming: 6 bases; junction bases outside the gene matches: 4. Germline V lookup: CDR1 MRHNA, CDR2 SNTAGT. In regard to this clone: The antigen remains unidentified.

General study points: Although PCR might favor shorter templates, it would do so equally in patients and controls.

The chain uses TRBV6-4 and TRBJ2-1, with 13 bases that match TRBD2. The sample was naive CD4+ T cells from blood. This TCR came from a man between 18 and 35 years old in good health. CDR3 in DNA: TGTGCCAGCAGTGACGTGTGGACTAGCGGGAGCAATGAGCAGTTCTTC. It yields the protein CASSDVWTSGSNEQFF.